Below, 19 T cell receptor beta chains from the same sample are listed, as sequenced in a study of Tregs in tolerant kidney transplant recipients. Using immunoSEQ multiplex PCR, the repertoire was profiled, and TCRdb retains in-frame clones only, with some absent. The sample contains 60,000 to 70,000 clones, around 90% of which appear only once. Sample: CD8+ T cells from blood, taken before the transplant. Receptors were obtained from a human donor who received a combined kidney and bone marrow transplant.

This clone is a singleton in its sample. The chain is built from TRBV4-3 and TRBJ2-2, with D uncertain. CDR1 and CDR2 (germline): LGHNA, YSLEER. The CDR3 loop spans 15 amino acids. V lost 4 bases to trimming and J lost 2 bases, with 11 bases between them. For the CDR3, the DNA is TGCGCCAGCAGCCGCGGCACGATCAACACCGGGGAGCTGTTTTTT. It codes for CASSRGTINTGELFF.

The chain links TRBV9 to TRBJ2-5; 11 bases align to TRBD2. The CDR3 has 15 residues. Trimming removed 0 bases from V and 3 bases from J; junction bases left unmatched: 1. Per the germline V gene, CDR1 is SGDLS and CDR2 is YYNGEE. The CDR3 coding sequence is TGTGCCAGCAGCGTAGGTAGCGGGAGGGAAGAGACCCAGTACTTC. Translation gives CASSVGSGREETQYF.

This rearrangement joins TRBV4-1 to TRBJ1-2, with 7 bases that match TRBD1. With V trimmed by 4 bases and J by 3 bases, 8 bases remained unmatched. The CDR3 extends over 15 amino acids. Germline CDR1 is MGHRA and CDR2 is YSYEKL. The CDR3 sequence: CASSLTGTDYYGYTF. The CDR3 bases are TGCGCCAGCAGCCTGACCGGGACAGATTACTATGGCTACACCTTC.

This chain connects TRBV28 to TRBJ1-1, with TRBD1 matching over 8 bases. J gave up 1 base and V 4 bases, and 5 bases lay outside the gene matches. Germline V gene data show CDR1 as MDHEN and CDR2 as SYDVKM. The CDR3 is made up of 15 amino acids. The CDR3 DNA reads as TGTGCCAGCAGTTCCAGCGGGACAGGGAACACTGAAGCTTTCTTT. Protein product: CASSSSGTGNTEAFF.

This clone was observed a single time. V gene TRBV6-5 combines with J gene TRBJ2-5, with D possibly TRBD1 on 6 matching bases. The CDR3 extends over 13 amino acids. V was cut by 4 bases and J by 5 bases, with 11 bases left in between. CDR1 is MNHEY, CDR2 SVGAGI, per germline. The CDR3 reads CASSWGQGETQYF. The DNA for the CDR3 is TGTGCCAGCAGTTGGGGGCAGGGGGAGACCCAGTACTTC.

This rearrangement joins TRBV7-9 to TRBJ2-1, with TRBD2 matching over 9 bases. Trimming took 5 bases from V and 5 from J; bases not matched to a gene: 16. The CDR3 contains 18 residues. Germline CDR1 is SEHNR and CDR2 is FQNEAQ (reference sequence). The DNA of the CDR3 is TGTGCCAGCAGCCTAGGGCTAGCGGGACCCAAAGGGCACAATGAGCAGTTCTTC. This sequence encodes CASSLGLAGPKGHNEQFF.

The chain recombines TRBV4-1 with TRBJ1-2; the D is unclear. Germline CDR1 is MGHRA and CDR2 is YSYEKL. The CDR3 length is 14 residues. V gave up 3 bases and J gave up 4 bases, with 12 bases separating them. CDR3 sequence (DNA): TGCGCCAGCAGCCAGTCTGACCGGAGCTATGGCTACACCTTC. Its translation: CASSQSDRSYGYTF.

V is TRBV4-3 and J is TRBJ2-7; 8 nucleotides agree with TRBD2. CDR3 length equals 15 residues. V was pared by 4 bases and J by 6 bases, with 11 bases of the junction left unmatched. Germline CDR1 LGHNA, CDR2 YSLEER. Here the CDR3 reads CASSLSVSGSGEQYF. The DNA of the CDR3 is TGCGCCAGCAGCCTCTCGGTGAGCGGGAGCGGCGAGCAGTACTTC.

This clone was picked up one time. The chain is built from TRBV30 and TRBJ2-1, with unresolved D. The CDR3 is 15 residues long. The V end lost 4 bases, the J end lost 0 bases, and 13 bases lay between the germline ends. Germline lookup yields CDR1 GTSNPN and CDR2 SVGIG (reference sequence). CDR3 nucleotides: TGTGCCTGGACACTCTCGGCTAGCTCCTACAATGAGCAGTTCTTC. It translates to CAWTLSASSYNEQFF. Looking up the rest from reference TRBV30 and TRBJ2-1 gives the full variable domain: SQTIHQWPATLVQPVGSPLSLECTVEGTSNPNLYWYRQAAGRGLQLLFYSVGIGQISSEVPQNLSASRPQDRQFILSSKKLLLSDSGFYLCAWTLSASSYNEQFFGPGTRLTVL.

This clone was detected a few times. The chain recombines TRBV4-1 with TRBJ2-1; weak D call: TRBD2 (7 bases). The CDR3 loop spans 17 amino acids. Trimming cost V 4 bases and J 0 bases, with 16 bases left between them. CDR1 is MGHRA, CDR2 YSYEKL, per germline. This CDR3 reads CASSPRGAASSYNEQFF. The CDR3 DNA reads TGCGCCAGCAGCCCTCGGGGGGCGGCGAGCTCCTACAATGAGCAGTTCTTC.

The V and J genes are TRBV13 and TRBJ1-1, with TRBD1 identical over 7 bases. This CDR3 is 15 amino acids long. Germline lookup yields CDR1 PRHDT and CDR2 FYEKMQ (reference sequence). Unmatched junction bases numbered 6, after V lost 3 bases and J lost 2 bases. CDR3 sequence: CASSLTGTGNTEAFF. As DNA, the CDR3 is TGTGCCAGCAGCTTGACAGGGACGGGCAACACTGAAGCTTTCTTT.

This chain links TRBV7-8 with TRBJ1-1, with D uncertain. The germline V gene encodes CDR1 SGHVS and CDR2 FQNEAQ. This CDR3 contains 13 residues. The ends were cut back, 4 bases at V and 4 bases at J, with 10 bases in the middle. The CDR3 DNA sequence: TGTGCCAGCAGCTCTGTTAGGAGCACTGAAGCTTTCTTT. Translating it yields CASSSVRSTEAFF.

The chain joins TRBV27 to TRBJ1-1; D not certain. Germline CDR1 and CDR2: MNHEY and SMNVEV (reference sequence). Trimming shortened V by 3 bases and J by 3 bases, and 8 bases separated the two germline ends. This CDR3 has 13 residues. CDR3 residues: CASSFGGDTEAFF. In DNA form, the CDR3 reads TGTGCCAGCAGTTTCGGCGGGGACACTGAAGCTTTCTTT.

The genes are TRBV4-3 and TRBJ2-7; D may be TRBD2 (6 bases). The CDR3 contains 16 residues. The ends were cut back, 2 bases at V and 4 bases at J, with 18 bases in the middle. The V gene's germline CDR1 is LGHNA and CDR2 YSLEER. Here the CDR3 DNA reads TGCGCCAGCAGCCAATTCGTCGGGACTTCCCAATACGAGCAGTACTTC. Protein product: CASSQFVGTSQYEQYF.

This chain links TRBV9 with TRBJ2-2; 9 bases line up with TRBD1. The CDR3 spans 16 residues. Germline CDR1 and CDR2: SGDLS and YYNGEE. Trimming at V came to 0 bases and at J to 7 bases, leaving 7 bases not matched to a gene. CDR3 in DNA: TGTGCCAGCAGCGTAGAGTCGACAGGGGGATACGGGGAGCTGTTTTTT. Residues: CASSVESTGGYGELFF.

V is TRBV7-9 and J is TRBJ2-7; D unresolved. The CDR3 consists of 11 residues. V lost 5 bases and J 7 bases, leaving 9 bases between the germline ends. Germline lookup yields CDR1 SEHNR and CDR2 FQNEAQ (reference sequence). The CDR3 sequence is CASSLNREQYF. CDR3 DNA sequence: TGTGCCAGCAGCCTCAATCGGGAGCAGTACTTC.

The rearrangement joins TRBV7-8 to TRBJ2-1; 13 nucleotides align to TRBD2. With V trimmed by 5 bases and J by 7 bases, 5 bases remained unmatched. The length of the CDR3 is 15 residues. Germline values: CDR1 SGHVS, CDR2 FQNEAQ. The CDR3 nucleotides read TGTGCCAGCAGCGTCGGGACTAGCGGGACTAATGAGCAGTTCTTC. This translates into CASSVGTSGTNEQFF.

The chain employs TRBV19 and TRBJ1-2; D may be TRBD1 (6 bases). There are 14 residues in the CDR3. Trimming stripped 4 bases from V and 3 bases from J, with 12 bases between. In germline, CDR1 is LNHDA, CDR2 SQIVND (reference sequence). Here the CDR3 reads CASSRTGLDYGYTF. CDR3 DNA sequence: TGTGCCAGTAGTAGAACAGGGTTGGACTATGGCTACACCTTC.

The chain uses TRBV7-8 and TRBJ2-7; TRBD2 aligns across 7 bases. CDR3 length equals 16 residues. Germline V gene sequence: CDR1 SGHVS, CDR2 FQNEAQ. Losses at the gene ends were 2 bases for V and 3 bases for J; bases not matched to a gene: 10. CDR3 amino acids: CASSLPGSGANYEQYF. CDR3 DNA: TGTGCCAGCAGCTTACCCGGGAGCGGGGCCAACTACGAGCAGTACTTC.